The clone carrying this T cell receptor (beta chain) was seen only once. Germline values: CDR1 SGHRS, CDR2 YFSETQ. The CDR3 totals 15 residues. V gave up 1 base and J gave up 5 bases; unmatched junction bases: 5. Per the authors' pipeline: Amplifying reference gene primers gave estimates of nucleated cell counts. Clones were read by immunoSEQ multiplex PCR, and TCRdb kept only the in-frame ones, dropping some. Clone size and V and J calls were adopted from that table, with D and trimming inferred from the DNA. The sample holds 90,000 to 150,000 clones, 65% to 90% seen once. This entry comes from a study of blood T cell repertoires in COVID-19. In the study overall: Italy, Spain and the United States were the sources of the convalescent and acute COVID-19 samples. Sources were T cells, B-cell-depleted T cells, or PBMCs; the material itself was cDNA or gDNA.

The receptor comes from a man of 80 years or more with acute or convalescent COVID-19. Sequencing used peripheral blood. The rearrangement uses TRBV5-1 and TRBJ2-1; 8 bases line up with TRBD1. The CDR3 loop is CASSLTDRANNEQFF. In nucleotides, the CDR3 is TGCGCCAGCAGCTTGACGGACAGGGCTAACAATGAGCAGTTCTTC.